This section outlines one T cell receptor (beta chain) sequence together with its context. Antigen unknown. This specimen includes other DNA sequences encoding the same CDR3. As handled by the study authors: Junction-only sequences without quality scores were provided by ImmunoSEQ, so filtering was different. Produced via immunoSEQ multiplex PCR; TCRdb's table is partial and in-frame only. V, J and clone size are taken as reported in that table, and D and trimming were inferred from the DNA itself. The sample contains approximately 1.5 million clones, under 99% of which appear only once. This sample is part of a study of shared clonotypes between healthy human individuals. Study-level information: Three CD4 naive, three CD4 memory, two CD8 naive and one CD8 memory plate were used per donor. Study observations and caveats: The four-donor shared clonotypes exceeded non-shared clonotypes in generation probability, with non-shared ones scoring lower.

The investigators split CD4+ cells into a CD45RA+ naive subset and a CD45RA-negative memory subset. CDR3 length equals 15 residues. The germline V gene has CDR1 MGHDK and CDR2 SYGVNS. After removal of 1 base from V and 4 bases from J, the junction contained 4 bases not matched to a gene. V usage is TRBV25-1 and J usage is TRBJ2-1; 7 bases match TRBD2. This sequence originates from a man aged 25 to 40 in good health. Sequencing was done on a sample of naive CD4+ T cells sorted from blood. Documented subset: CD45RA+ positively selected. The CDR3 region is CASSESGGGYNEQFF. Written as DNA, the CDR3 is TGTGCCAGCAGTGAATCCGGGGGAGGGTACAATGAGCAGTTCTTC.